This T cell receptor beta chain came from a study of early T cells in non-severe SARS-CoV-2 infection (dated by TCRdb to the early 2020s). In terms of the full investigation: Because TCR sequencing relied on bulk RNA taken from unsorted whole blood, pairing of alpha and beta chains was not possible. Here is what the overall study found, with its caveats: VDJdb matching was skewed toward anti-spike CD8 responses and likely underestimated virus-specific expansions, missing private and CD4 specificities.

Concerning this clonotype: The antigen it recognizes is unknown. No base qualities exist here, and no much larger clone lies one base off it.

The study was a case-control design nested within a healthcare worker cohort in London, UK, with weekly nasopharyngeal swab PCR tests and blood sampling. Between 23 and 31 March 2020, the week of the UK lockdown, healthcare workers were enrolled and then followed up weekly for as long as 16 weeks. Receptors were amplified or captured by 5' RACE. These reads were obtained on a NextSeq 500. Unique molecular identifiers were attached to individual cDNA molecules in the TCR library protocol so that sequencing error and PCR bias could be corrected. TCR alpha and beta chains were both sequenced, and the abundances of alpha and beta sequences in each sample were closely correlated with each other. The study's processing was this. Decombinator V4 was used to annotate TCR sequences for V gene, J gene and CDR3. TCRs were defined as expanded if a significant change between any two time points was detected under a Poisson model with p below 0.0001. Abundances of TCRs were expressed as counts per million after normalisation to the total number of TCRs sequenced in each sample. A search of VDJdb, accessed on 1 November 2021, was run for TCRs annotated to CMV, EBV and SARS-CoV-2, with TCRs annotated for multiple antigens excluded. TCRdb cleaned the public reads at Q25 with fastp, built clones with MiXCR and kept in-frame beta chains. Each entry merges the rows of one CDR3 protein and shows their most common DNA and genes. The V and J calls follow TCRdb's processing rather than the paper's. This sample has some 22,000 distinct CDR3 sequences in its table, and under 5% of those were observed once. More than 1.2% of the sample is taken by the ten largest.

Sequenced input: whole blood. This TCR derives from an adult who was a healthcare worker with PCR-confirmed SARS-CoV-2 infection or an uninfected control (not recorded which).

The nucleotide sequence reads TGTGCCAGCAGCACGGGACAGGGTCCCTATGGCTACACCTTC. Its coded protein is CASSTGQGPYGYTF. In this chain, TRBV7-2 is recombined with TRBJ1-2; TRBD1 lines up with 9 middle nucleotides. The germline V and J ends show losses of 5 bases and 4 bases respectively, and no gene match explains 5 bases of the junction. The CDR3 sequence holds 14 residues, the cysteine and phenylalanine included. This entry keeps only the CDR3 DNA: 42 bases, framed from base 1. CDR1 and CDR2, per the germline V gene, are SGHTA and FQGNSA.